This T cell receptor (beta chain) originates from a study of blood T cells in healthy people across ages. Study-wide results and caveats: Diversity estimates from one million T cells were considered underestimates. The study found TCR beta diversity correlated strongly with naive T cell percentage.

The CDR3 has 18 amino acids. The germline CDR1 and CDR2 sequences are MGHRA and YSYEKL. The V segment lost 3 bases and the J segment 2 bases; nucleotides outside the gene matches: 11. The authors ran a second PCR of about 6 to 12 cycles using a sample-barcoded 5' primer and a J-beta primer mix. TCRdb re-called the 5' RACE reads with MiXCR, one entry per CDR3 protein. Here the sample spans 800,000 to 1,000,000 distinct CDR3 sequences, 45% to 50% being singletons. Comments on this clonotype: Its cognate antigen is unknown.

The V call is TRBV4-1, the J call TRBJ2-1, with 9 positions matching TRBD2. The sequenced sample was blood. This clonotype originated in a man younger than 45 in good health. The CDR3 coding sequence is TGCGCCAGCAGCCATCCCAGCGGGCGGGGGGGAACCTACAATGAGCAGTTCTTC. Residues: CASSHPSGRGGTYNEQFF.